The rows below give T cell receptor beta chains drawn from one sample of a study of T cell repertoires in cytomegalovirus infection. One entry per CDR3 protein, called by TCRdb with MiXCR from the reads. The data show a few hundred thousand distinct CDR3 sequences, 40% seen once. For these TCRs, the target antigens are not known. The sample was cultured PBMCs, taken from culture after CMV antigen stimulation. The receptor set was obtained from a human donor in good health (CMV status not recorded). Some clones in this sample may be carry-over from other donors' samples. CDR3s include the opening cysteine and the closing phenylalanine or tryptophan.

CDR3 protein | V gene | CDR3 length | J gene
CASSQARDTADTQYF | TRBV14 | 15 | TRBJ2-3
CASTVAGSSGYTF | TRBV6-1 | 13 | TRBJ1-2
CSARGGGAYEKLFF | TRBV20-1 | 14 | TRBJ1-4
CASSPAKTGIPGRGYTF | TRBV6-5 | 17 | TRBJ1-2
CASSPGQGSGSPLHF | TRBV12-3/TRBV12-4 | 15 | TRBJ1-6
CASSPDRASIYGYTF | TRBV12-3/TRBV12-4 | 15 | TRBJ1-2
CASSWTSVLSDTQYF | TRBV7-2 | 15 | TRBJ2-3
CASSAWDREPDTQYF | TRBV25-1 | 15 | TRBJ2-3
CSAFRREQYF | TRBV20-1 | 10 | TRBJ2-7
CGAGKSGNNEQFF | TRBV6-6 | 13 | TRBJ2-1
CASSSLSRDTQYF | TRBV7-9 | 13 | TRBJ2-3
CASSIQGAKLFF | TRBV6-1 | 12 | TRBJ1-4
CASSPRDRVSVETQYF | TRBV27 | 16 | TRBJ2-5
CASSRTGDNYGYTF | TRBV5-1 | 14 | TRBJ1-2
CASSAGAGRYNEQFF | TRBV7-9 | 15 | TRBJ2-1
CASRFKGLAGSSSYNEQFF | TRBV12-3/TRBV12-4 | 19 | TRBJ2-1
CASSLTGGGAYEQYF | TRBV7-2 | 15 | TRBJ2-7
CASSIPGTSGRPLGYEQYF | TRBV5-4 | 19 | TRBJ2-7
CASRAEGRFSLNTEAFF | TRBV19 | 17 | TRBJ1-1
CASPRETAYEQYF | TRBV19 | 13 | TRBJ2-7
CASSLSREGYTF | TRBV7-2 | 12 | TRBJ1-2
CASSQDREPPTDTQYF | TRBV4-2 | 16 | TRBJ2-3